The sequence of this T cell receptor beta chain was determined in a study of cytomegalovirus exposure and HLA in healthy donors. Study-wide background: Earlier sequencing of 150 million to 200 million T cells yielded nearly 120 million unique TCR beta sequences. Regarding the study as a whole: Follow-up analysis later connected one missense variant in DCLRE1C with trimming of TCR beta V- and J-genes.

Both 60 Vbeta primers and 13 Jbeta primers went into the PCR. The table came from immunoSEQ multiplex PCR; TCRdb's copy has only in-frame clones and leaves some out. Of 130,000 or so clones in the sample, roughly 80% were seen once. Worth noting for this clone: As yet, its antigen is unknown.

Germline CDR1 and CDR2: WSHSY and SAAADI. After removal of 3 bases from V and 8 bases from J, the junction contained 7 bases not matched to a gene. There are 14 residues in the CDR3. The clonotype was recovered from a man aged 25-45 years in good health and CMV-seronegative. The V gene is TRBV10-2, the J gene TRBJ2-1; 7 bases are shared with TRBD2. The sample taken for sequencing was PBMCs. Here the CDR3 DNA reads TGCGCCAGCAGTGACCAGCGGGGATACGATGAGCAGTTCTTC. As protein: CASSDQRGYDEQFF.